These T cell receptor beta chains were read from a single sample in a study of blood T cell repertoires in COVID-19. Method: immunoSEQ multiplex PCR; TCRdb's copy keeps in-frame clones and lacks some. The sample holds 230,000 or so clones; approximately 85% are singletons and the top ten take approximately 6.6%. Sequencing was done on a sample of PBMCs or T cells enriched from blood (not recorded which). The receptors originated from a woman aged 45 to 65 who had been exposed to COVID-19. The CDR3 runs from the conserved cysteine through the conserved F or W. The D gene is left open where the match is weak. Only part of the rows carry a size: once, few, many, or a class if the clone is expanded.

clone_size j_call v_call d_call cdr3_nt cdr3_aa
few TRBJ2-2 TRBV5-1 TRBD1 TGCGCCAGCAGCCTCGGACAGGGGGCTTACGGGGAGCTGTTTTTT CASSLGQGAYGELFF
- TRBJ1-1 TRBV7-9 - TGTGCCAGCAGTCCACGGTACTTGAACACTGAAGCTTTCTTT CASSPRYLNTEAFF
- TRBJ2-3 TRBV28 TRBD2 TGTGCCAGCAGTACCCCGGGGGGGTCAAGCACAGATACGCAGTATTTT CASSTPGGSSTDTQYF
few TRBJ2-7 TRBV5-1 TRBD2 TGCGCCAGCAGCTCGCGGGGGGGTACCTACGAGCAGTACTTC CASSSRGGTYEQYF
- TRBJ2-6 TRBV5-4 TRBD2 TGTGCCAGCAGCCGAGCGGGATCTGGGGCCAACGTCCTGACTTTC CASSRAGSGANVLTF
- TRBJ1-2 TRBV28 TRBD1 TGTGCCAGCAGTGGTACGGGACAGGGGAGCTATGGCTACACCTTC CASSGTGQGSYGYTF
- TRBJ2-2 TRBV9 TRBD2 TGTGCCAGCAGCGTAGCTCCTCAGACTAGCGGGGGGGCGTGGGACACCGGGGAGCTGTTTTTT CASSVAPQTSGGAWDTGELFF
- TRBJ2-1 TRBV11-3 TRBD2 TGTGCCAGCAGCCCCGTAGCGGGGAGTAATGAGCAGTTCTTC CASSPVAGSNEQFF
- TRBJ1-5 TRBV25-1 TRBD1 TGTGCCAGCAGTGAATGCCGGACAGGTGATCGAGCCCAGCATTTT CASSECRTGDRAQHF
- TRBJ1-2 TRBV14 TRBD1 TGTGCCAGCAGCCTCAAGAAGGCACCACCCGGGACAGACTTTGTTAACTATGGCTACACCTTC CASSLKKAPPGTDFVNYGYTF
- TRBJ1-1 TRBV11-2 - TGTGCCAGCAGACGACAGATTTTGAACACTGAAGCTTTCTTT CASRRQILNTEAFF
- TRBJ2-2 TRBV28 TRBD1 TGTGCCAGCAGTGACAGGGCGAGGGGGTCCGGGGAGCTGTTTTTT CASSDRARGSGELFF
- TRBJ1-5 TRBV7-2 - TGTGCCAGCAGCTTAAGTTGGAGTGTGCAGCCCCAGCATTTT CASSLSWSVQPQHF
- TRBJ1-3 TRBV2 TRBD1 TGTGCCAGCACTCGGGACAGGGGAAACACCATATATTTT CASTRDRGNTIYF
- TRBJ2-4 TRBV18 - TGTGCCAGCTCACCACCCGGAGGGGGCGATTTGGCCAAAAACATTCAGTACTTC CASSPPGGGDLAKNIQYF
once TRBJ1-1 TRBV19 TRBD1 TGTGCCAGTAGTATTTCTGGGACAGATGAAGCTTTCTTT CASSISGTDEAFF
- TRBJ2-3 TRBV7-2 - TGTGCCAGCAGCCTTGGGTCTAGCAGCACAGATACGCAGTATTTT CASSLGSSSTDTQYF
- TRBJ1-2 TRBV19 TRBD1 TGTGCCAGTAGTGTGACAGGGGCTAACTATGGCTACACCTTC CASSVTGANYGYTF